This TCR beta chain was sequenced in a study of T cell responses to AZD1222 COVID-19 vaccine. Libraries were prepared by immunoSEQ multiplex PCR; TCRdb keeps only in-frame clonotypes and omits some of them. The repertoire holds some 140,000 clones, with 80% to 95% as singletons. Study observations and caveats: Possibly, clonal diversity was underestimated; donors were largely white British and included more females. CD4 TCRs associated with vaccination spanned spike, dominating at 160-218 and 743-854.

CDR3 length: 13 residues. Germline CDR1 is LGHNA and CDR2 is YNFKEQ. The V and J ends lost 0 bases and 8 bases, in that order; junction bases with no gene match: 1. About this clone: Its target is unknown.

V is TRBV4-2 and J is TRBJ2-1; TRBD2 matches 7 bases. The sequence came from an adult who received the AZD1222 COVID-19 vaccine. The starting material was peripheral blood, obtained 28 days after the second AZD1222 dose. The CDR3 DNA sequence: TGTGCCAGCAGCCAAGATAGCGGGCATGAGCAGTTCTTC. Translation: CASSQDSGHEQFF.